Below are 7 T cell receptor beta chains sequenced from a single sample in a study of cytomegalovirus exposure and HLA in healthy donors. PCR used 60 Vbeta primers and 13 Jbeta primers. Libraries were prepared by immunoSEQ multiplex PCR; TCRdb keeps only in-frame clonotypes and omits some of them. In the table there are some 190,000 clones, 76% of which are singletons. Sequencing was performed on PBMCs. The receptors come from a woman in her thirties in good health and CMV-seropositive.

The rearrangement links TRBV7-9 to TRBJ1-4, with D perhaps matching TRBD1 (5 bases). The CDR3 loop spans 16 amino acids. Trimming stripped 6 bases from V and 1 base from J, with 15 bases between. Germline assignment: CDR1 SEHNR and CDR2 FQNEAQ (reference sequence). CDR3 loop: CASSSEGRRTNEKLFF. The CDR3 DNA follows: TGTGCCAGCAGTTCCGAGGGGAGGAGAACTAATGAAAAACTGTTTTTT. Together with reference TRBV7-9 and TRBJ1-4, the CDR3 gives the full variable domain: DTGVSQNPRHKITKRGQNVTFRCDPISEHNRLYWYRQTLGQGPEFLTYFQNEAQLEKSRLLSDRFSAERPKGSFSTLEIQRTEQGDSAMYLCASSSEGRRTNEKLFFGSGTQLSVL.

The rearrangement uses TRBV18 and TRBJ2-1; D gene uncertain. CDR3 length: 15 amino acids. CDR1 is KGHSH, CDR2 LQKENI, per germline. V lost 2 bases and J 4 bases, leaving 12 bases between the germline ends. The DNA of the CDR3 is TGTGCCAGCTCACCAATTTTAACGGGTTACAATGAGCAGTTCTTC. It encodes CASSPILTGYNEQFF.

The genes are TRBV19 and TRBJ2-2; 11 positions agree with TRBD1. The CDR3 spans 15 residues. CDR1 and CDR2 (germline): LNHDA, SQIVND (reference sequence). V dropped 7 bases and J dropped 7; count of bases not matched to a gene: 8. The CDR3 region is CASIGQGAMGGELFF. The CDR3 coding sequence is TGTGCCAGTATCGGACAGGGGGCGATGGGCGGGGAGCTGTTTTTT.

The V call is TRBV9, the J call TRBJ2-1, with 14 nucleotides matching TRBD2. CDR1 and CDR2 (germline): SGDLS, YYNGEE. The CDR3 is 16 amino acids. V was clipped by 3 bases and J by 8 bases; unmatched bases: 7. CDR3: CASSALTSGGADEQFF. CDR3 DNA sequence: TGTGCCAGCAGCGCCCTGACTAGCGGGGGGGCCGATGAGCAGTTCTTC. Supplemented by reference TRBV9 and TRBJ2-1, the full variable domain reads DSGVTQTPKHLITATGQRVTLRCSPRSGDLSVYWYQQSLDQGLQFLIQYYNGEERAKGNILERFSAQQFPDLHSELNLSSLELGDSALYFCASSALTSGGADEQFFGPGTRLTVL.

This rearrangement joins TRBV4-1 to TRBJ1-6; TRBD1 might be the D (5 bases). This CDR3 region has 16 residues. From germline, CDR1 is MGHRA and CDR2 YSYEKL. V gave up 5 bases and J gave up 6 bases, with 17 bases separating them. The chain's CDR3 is CASSLGGRGGNSPLHF. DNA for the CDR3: TGCGCCAGCAGCTTGGGCGGGAGGGGCGGTAATTCACCCCTCCACTTT.

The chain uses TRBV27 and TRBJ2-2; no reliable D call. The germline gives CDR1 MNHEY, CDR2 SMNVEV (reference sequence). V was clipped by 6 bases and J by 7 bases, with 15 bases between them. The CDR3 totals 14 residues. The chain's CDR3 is CASSSRHLSGELFF. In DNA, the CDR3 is TGTGCCAGCAGCAGCCGACACCTTAGCGGGGAGCTGTTTTTT.

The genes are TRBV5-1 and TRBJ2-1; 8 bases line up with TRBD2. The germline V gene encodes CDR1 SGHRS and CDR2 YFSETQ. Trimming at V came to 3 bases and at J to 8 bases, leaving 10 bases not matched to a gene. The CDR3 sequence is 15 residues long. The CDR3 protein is CASSYAGGGIDEQFF. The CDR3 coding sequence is TGCGCCAGCAGCTATGCTGGCGGGGGGATCGATGAGCAGTTCTTC. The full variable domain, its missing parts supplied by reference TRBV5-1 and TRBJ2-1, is KAGVTQTPRYLIKTRGQQVTLSCSPISGHRSVSWYQQTPGQGLQFLFEYFSETQRNKGNFPGRFSGRQFSNSRSEMNVSTLELGDSALYLCASSYAGGGIDEQFFGPGTRLTVL.